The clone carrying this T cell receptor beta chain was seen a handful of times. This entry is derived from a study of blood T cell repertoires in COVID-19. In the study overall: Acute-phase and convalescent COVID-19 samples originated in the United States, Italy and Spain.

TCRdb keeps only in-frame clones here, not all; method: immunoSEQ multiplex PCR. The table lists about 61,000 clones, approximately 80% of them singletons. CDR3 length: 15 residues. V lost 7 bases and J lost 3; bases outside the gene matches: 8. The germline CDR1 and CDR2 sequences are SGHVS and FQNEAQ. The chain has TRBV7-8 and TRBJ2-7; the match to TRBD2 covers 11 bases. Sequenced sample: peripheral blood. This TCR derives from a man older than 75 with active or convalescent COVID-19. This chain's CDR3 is CASTVYLAGGYEQYF. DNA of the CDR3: TGTGCCAGCACCGTTTACCTAGCGGGAGGCTACGAGCAGTACTTC.